These 7 T cell receptor beta chains originate from one sample sequenced in a study of identical twins. TCRdb passed the 5' RACE reads through MiXCR, listing each CDR3 protein once. The sample holds roughly 750,000 distinct CDR3 sequences; around 20% are singletons and the top ten take about 4.5%. The sample was also reused in another study, on T cells expressing NK-cell markers.

The sample consisted of PBMCs. The receptors were sampled from a woman aged 18-29 years in good health.

This clonotype was counted once. The chain is built from TRBV5-1 and TRBJ2-3, with D possibly being TRBD2 (5 bases). This CDR3 contains 13 residues. The germline V gene encodes CDR1 SGHRS and CDR2 YFSETQ. V lost 2 bases and J lost 4, with 8 bases in between. The CDR3 region has the DNA TGCGCCAGCAGCTTTGAGGGTGCAGATACGCAGTATTTT. Translation gives CASSFEGADTQYF.

In its sample, this clonotype was seen many times. J is TRBJ1-5 and V is TRBV12-3 or TRBV12-4; no reliable D call. Trimming cost V 3 bases and J 4 bases, with 7 bases left between them. The CDR3 has 13 amino acids. Here the CDR3 reads CASSFGVNQPQHF. DNA of the CDR3: TGTGCCAGCAGTTTCGGAGTTAATCAGCCCCAGCATTTT.

The rearrangement links TRBV29-1 to TRBJ1-4; D is ambiguous. The V and J ends lost 5 bases and 5 bases respectively, with 12 bases between them. The CDR3 is 13 amino acids. The germline V gene encodes CDR1 SQVTM and CDR2 ANQGSEA. The CDR3, as DNA: TGCAGCGTTATCTGGGAGACGAATGAAAAACTGTTTTTT. It is translated as CSVIWETNEKLFF. Full variable domain (missing parts from reference TRBV29-1 and TRBJ1-4): SAVISQKPSRDICQRGTSLTIQCQVDSQVTMMFWYRQQPGQSLTLIATANQGSEATYESGFVIDKFPISRPNLTFSTLTVSNMSPEDSSIYLCSVIWETNEKLFFGSGTQLSVL.

This rearrangement joins TRBV6-5 to TRBJ2-7; maybe TRBD2 (6 bases). V gave up 6 bases and J gave up 6 bases, with 9 bases separating them. Germline CDR1 MNHEY, CDR2 SVGAGI. CDR3 length: 11 amino acids. The CDR3 loop is CASSRGVEQYF. CDR3 in DNA: TGTGCCAGCAGCCGCGGGGTCGAGCAGTACTTC.

This clonotype was counted between two and nine times. The chain has TRBV6-5 and TRBJ1-1; D is perhaps TRBD1 (5 bases). There are 13 residues in the CDR3. Germline V gene lookup returns CDR1 MNHEY and CDR2 SVGAGI. V was trimmed by 4 bases and J by 8 bases, leaving 14 bases between them. The CDR3 nucleotides read TGTGCCAGCAGTTCTATTGGGGCTGGAGAAGCTTTCTTT. Translating it yields CASSSIGAGEAFF.

V usage is TRBV9 and J usage is TRBJ2-6, with D perhaps TRBD2 (5 bases). This CDR3 has 16 amino acids. Germline V CDR1 and CDR2: SGDLS, YYNGEE. V was trimmed by 0 bases and J by 2 bases, leaving 9 bases between them. The DNA of the CDR3 is TGTGCCAGCAGCGTAGATCGAGGGACTGGGGCCAACGTCCTGACTTTC. This sequence encodes CASSVDRGTGANVLTF. Filled out from reference TRBV9 and TRBJ2-6, the complete variable domain reads DSGVTQTPKHLITATGQRVTLRCSPRSGDLSVYWYQQSLDQGLQFLIQYYNGEERAKGNILERFSAQQFPDLHSELNLSSLELGDSALYFCASSVDRGTGANVLTFGAGSRLTVL.

The V gene is TRBV11-2, the J gene TRBJ2-2; tentative D call: TRBD1 (6 bases). The CDR3 consists of 18 residues. Germline V gene sequence: CDR1 SGHAT, CDR2 FQNNGV. Trimming pared 4 bases from V and 9 bases from J, leaving 27 bases between. The CDR3 is CASSSVAPGTYLIRELFF. The CDR3 bases are TGTGCCAGCAGCTCCGTGGCCCCCGGGACATACCTAATCAGGGAGCTGTTTTTT. Full variable domain (missing parts from reference TRBV11-2 and TRBJ2-2): EAGVAQSPRYKIIEKRQSVAFWCNPISGHATLYWYQQILGQGPKLLIQFQNNGVVDDSQLPKDRFSAERLKGVDSTLKIQPAKLEDSAVYLCASSSVAPGTYLIRELFFGEGSRLTVL.